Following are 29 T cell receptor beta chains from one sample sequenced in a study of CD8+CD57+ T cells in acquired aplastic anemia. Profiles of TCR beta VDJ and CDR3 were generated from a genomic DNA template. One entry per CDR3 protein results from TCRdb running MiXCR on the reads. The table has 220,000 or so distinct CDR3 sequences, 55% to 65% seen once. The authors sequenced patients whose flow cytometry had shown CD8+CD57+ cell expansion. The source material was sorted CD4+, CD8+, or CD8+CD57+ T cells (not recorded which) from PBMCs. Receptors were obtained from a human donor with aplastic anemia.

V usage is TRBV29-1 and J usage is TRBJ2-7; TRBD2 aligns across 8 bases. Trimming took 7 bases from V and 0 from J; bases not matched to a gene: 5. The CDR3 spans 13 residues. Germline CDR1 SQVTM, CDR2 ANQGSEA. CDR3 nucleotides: TGCAGCGCTAGCGGGCTAAGCTCCTACGAGCAGTACTTC. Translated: CSASGLSSYEQYF.

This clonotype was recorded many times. DNA for the CDR3: TGTGCCAGCAGCTTGATCCGCGGGGGCTACGAGCAGTACTTC. Its translation is CASSLIRGGYEQYF. The V call is TRBV5-6, the J call TRBJ2-7; 7 nucleotides align to TRBD2. The V segment lost 1 base and the J segment 3 bases; nucleotides outside the gene matches: 4. The CDR3 loop spans 14 amino acids. Germline V gene lookup returns CDR1 SGHDT and CDR2 YYEEEE.

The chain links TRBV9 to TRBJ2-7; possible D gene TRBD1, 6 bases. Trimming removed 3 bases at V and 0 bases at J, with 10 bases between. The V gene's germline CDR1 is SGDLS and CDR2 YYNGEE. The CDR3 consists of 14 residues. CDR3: CASSATGSSYEQYF. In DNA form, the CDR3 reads TGTGCCAGCAGCGCGACAGGAAGCTCCTACGAGCAGTACTTC.

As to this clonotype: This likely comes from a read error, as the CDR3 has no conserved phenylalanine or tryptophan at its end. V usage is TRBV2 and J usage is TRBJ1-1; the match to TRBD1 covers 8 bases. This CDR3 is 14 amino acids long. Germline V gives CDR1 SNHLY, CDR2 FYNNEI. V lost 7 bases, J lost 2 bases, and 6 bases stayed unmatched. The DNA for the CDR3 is TGTGCCAGCACCGCGGGACAGGCAAACACTGAAGCTTTCTCT. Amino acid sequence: CASTAGQANTEAFS.

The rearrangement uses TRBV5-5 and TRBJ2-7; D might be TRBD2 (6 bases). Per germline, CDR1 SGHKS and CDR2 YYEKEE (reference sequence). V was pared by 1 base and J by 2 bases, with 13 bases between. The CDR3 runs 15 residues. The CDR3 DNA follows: TGTGCCAGCAGCTTGATAGGAGGGGTCGCCTACGAGCAGTACTTC. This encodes CASSLIGGVAYEQYF.

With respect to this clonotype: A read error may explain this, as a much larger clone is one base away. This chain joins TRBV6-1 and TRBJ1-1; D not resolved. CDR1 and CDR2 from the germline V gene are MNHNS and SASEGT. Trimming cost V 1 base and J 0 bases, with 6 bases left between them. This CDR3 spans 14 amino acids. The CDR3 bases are TGTGCCAGCAGTGAAGGGCCCCTGAACACTGAAGCTTTCTTT. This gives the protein CASSEGPLNTEAFF.

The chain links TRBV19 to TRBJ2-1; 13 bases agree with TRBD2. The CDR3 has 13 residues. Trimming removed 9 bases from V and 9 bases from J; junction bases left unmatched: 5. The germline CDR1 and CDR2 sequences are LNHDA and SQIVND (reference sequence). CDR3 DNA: TGTGCCAGCAAGGGGACTAGCGGGGTTGAGCAGTTCTTC. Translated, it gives CASKGTSGVEQFF.

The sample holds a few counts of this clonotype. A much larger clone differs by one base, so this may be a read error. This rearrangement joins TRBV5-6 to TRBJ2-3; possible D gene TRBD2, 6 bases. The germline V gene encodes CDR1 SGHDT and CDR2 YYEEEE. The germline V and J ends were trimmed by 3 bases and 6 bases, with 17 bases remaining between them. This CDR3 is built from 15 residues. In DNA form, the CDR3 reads TGTGCCAGCAGCTCCGGTGGAGGGACTTACGATACGCAGTATTTT. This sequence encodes CASSSGGGTYDTQYF. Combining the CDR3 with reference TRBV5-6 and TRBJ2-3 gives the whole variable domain DAGVTQSPTHLIKTRGQQVTLRCSPKSGHDTVSWYQQALGQGPQFIFQYYEEEERQRGNFPDRFSGHQFPNYSSELNVNALLLGDSALYLCASSSGGGTYDTQYFGPGTRLTVL.

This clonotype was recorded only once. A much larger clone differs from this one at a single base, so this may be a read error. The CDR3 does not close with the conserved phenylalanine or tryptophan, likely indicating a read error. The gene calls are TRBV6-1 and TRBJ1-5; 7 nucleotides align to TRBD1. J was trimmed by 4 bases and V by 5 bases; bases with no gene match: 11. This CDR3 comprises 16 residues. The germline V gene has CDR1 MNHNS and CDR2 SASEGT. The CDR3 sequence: CASSLYRGSLNQPQHL. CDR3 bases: TGTGCCAGCAGTCTATACAGGGGATCCCTTAATCAGCCCCAGCATCTT.

CDR3 bases: TGTGCCAGCAGCAACTTGGCACAGTCCTCCTACAATGAGCAGTTCTTC. It codes for CASSNLAQSSYNEQFF. The gene calls are TRBV11-2 and TRBJ2-1; unclear D gene. V lost 5 bases and J lost 0, with 14 bases in between. The CDR3 is 16 amino acids. From germline, CDR1 is SGHAT and CDR2 FQNNGV. Full variable domain (outside the CDR3, taken from reference TRBV11-2 and TRBJ2-1): EAGVAQSPRYKIIEKRQSVAFWCNPISGHATLYWYQQILGQGPKLLIQFQNNGVVDDSQLPKDRFSAERLKGVDSTLKIQPAKLEDSAVYLCASSNLAQSSYNEQFFGPGTRLTVL.

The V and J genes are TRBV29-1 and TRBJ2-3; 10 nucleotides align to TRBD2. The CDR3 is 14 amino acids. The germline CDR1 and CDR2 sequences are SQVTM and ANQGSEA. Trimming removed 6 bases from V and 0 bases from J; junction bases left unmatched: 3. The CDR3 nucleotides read TGCAGCGTCCGGACTAGCGGAAGCACAGATACGCAGTATTTT. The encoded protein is CSVRTSGSTDTQYF.

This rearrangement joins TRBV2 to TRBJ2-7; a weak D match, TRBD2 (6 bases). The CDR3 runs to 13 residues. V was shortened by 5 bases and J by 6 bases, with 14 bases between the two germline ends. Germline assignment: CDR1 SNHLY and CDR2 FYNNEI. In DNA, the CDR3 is TGTGCCAGCAGTTACGCCCCCGGGAGCGAGCAGTACTTC. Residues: CASSYAPGSEQYF.

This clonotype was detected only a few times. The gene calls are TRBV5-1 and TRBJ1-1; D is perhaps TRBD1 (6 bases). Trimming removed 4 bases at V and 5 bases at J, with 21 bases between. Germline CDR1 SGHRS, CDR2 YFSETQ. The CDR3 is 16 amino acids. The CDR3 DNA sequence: TGCGCCAGCAGCATTATTACTGGTACCCAGGGGACTGAAGCTTTCTTT. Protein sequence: CASSIITGTQGTEAFF.

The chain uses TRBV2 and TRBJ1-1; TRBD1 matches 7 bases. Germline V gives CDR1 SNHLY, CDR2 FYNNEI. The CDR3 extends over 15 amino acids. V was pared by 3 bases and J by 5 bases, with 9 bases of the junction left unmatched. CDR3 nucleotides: TGTGCCAGCAGTGACGGGGCAGGGGGGTGGACTGAAGCTTTCTTT. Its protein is CASSDGAGGWTEAFF.

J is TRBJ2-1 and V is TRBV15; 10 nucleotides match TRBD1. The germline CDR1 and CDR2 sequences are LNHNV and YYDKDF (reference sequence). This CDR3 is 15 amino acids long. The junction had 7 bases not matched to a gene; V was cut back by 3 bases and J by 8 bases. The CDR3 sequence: CATSSPGQGFDEQFF. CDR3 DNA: TGTGCCACCAGCAGCCCGGGACAGGGGTTCGATGAGCAGTTCTTC.

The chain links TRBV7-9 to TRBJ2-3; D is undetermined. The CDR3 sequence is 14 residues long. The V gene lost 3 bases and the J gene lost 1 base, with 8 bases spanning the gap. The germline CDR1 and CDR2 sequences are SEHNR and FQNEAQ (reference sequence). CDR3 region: CASSFDWRTDTQYF. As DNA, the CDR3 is TGTGCCAGCAGCTTTGACTGGCGCACAGATACGCAGTATTTT.

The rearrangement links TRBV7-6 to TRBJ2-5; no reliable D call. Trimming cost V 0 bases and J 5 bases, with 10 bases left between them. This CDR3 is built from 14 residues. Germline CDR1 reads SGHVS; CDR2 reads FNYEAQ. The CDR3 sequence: CASSLAVGPETQYF. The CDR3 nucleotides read TGTGCCAGCAGCTTAGCGGTTGGCCCTGAGACCCAGTACTTC.

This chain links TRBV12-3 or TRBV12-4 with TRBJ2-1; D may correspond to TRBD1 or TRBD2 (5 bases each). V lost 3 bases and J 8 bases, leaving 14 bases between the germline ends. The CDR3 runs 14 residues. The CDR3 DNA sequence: TGTGCCAGCAGTTTGAGTGTGGGGCGGGATGAGCAGTTCTTC. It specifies CASSLSVGRDEQFF.

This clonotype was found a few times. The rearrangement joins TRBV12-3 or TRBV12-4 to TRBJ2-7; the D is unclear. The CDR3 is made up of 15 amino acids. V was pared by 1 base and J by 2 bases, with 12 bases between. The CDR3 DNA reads TGTGCCAGCAGTTTAGACCCGTCGGGTGCCTACGAGCAGTACTTC. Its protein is CASSLDPSGAYEQYF.

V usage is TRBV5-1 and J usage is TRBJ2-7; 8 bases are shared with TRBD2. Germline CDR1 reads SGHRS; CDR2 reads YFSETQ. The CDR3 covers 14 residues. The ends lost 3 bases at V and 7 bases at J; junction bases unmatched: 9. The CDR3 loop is CASSWGQIAGEQYF. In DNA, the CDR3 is TGCGCCAGCAGCTGGGGCCAGATAGCGGGAGAGCAGTACTTC.

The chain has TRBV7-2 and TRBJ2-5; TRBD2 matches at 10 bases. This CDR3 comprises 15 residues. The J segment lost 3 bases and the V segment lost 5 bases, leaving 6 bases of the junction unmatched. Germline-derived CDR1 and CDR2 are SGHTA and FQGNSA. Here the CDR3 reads CASSRAGGDEETQYF. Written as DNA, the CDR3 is TGTGCCAGCAGCCGAGCGGGAGGGGATGAAGAGACCCAGTACTTC.

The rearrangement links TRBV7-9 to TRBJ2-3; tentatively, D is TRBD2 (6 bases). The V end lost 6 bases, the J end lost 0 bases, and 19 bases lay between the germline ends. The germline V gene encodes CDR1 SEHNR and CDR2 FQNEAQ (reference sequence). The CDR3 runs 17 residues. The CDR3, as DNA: TGTGCCAGCAGGCGCTCCGGGAGCCAAGGTAGCACAGATACGCAGTATTTT. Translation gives CASRRSGSQGSTDTQYF.

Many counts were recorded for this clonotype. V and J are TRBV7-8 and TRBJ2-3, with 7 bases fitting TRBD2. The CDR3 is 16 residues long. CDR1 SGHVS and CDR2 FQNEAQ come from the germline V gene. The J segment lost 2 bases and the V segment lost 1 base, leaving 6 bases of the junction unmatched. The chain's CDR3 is CASSLVASGFTDTQYF. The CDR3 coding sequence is TGTGCCAGCAGCTTAGTGGCTAGCGGATTCACAGATACGCAGTATTTT.

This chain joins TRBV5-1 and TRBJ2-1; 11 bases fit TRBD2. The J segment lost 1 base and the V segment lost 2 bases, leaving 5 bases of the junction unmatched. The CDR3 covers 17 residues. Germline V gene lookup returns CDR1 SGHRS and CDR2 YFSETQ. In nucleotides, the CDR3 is TGCGCCAGCAGCTTCGGGACTAGCGGACTTTCCTACAATGAGCAGTTCTTC. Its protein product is CASSFGTSGLSYNEQFF.

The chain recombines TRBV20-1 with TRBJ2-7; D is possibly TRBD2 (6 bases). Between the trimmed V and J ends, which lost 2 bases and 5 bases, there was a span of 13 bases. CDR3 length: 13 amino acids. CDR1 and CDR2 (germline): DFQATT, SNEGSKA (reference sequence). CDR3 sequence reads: CSARPGRFHEQYF. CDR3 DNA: TGCAGTGCTAGACCTGGGAGGTTCCACGAGCAGTACTTC.

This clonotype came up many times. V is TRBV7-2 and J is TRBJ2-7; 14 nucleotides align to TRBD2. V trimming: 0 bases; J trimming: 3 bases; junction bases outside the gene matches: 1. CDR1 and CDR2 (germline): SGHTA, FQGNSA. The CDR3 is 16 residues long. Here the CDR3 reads CASSLAGTSGGYEQYF. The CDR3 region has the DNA TGTGCCAGCAGCTTAGCCGGGACTAGCGGGGGCTACGAGCAGTACTTC.

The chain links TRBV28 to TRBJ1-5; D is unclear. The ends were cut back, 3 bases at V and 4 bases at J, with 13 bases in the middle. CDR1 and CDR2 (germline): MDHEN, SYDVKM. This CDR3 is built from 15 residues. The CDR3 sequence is CASSFNRELNQPQHF. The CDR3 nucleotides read TGTGCCAGCAGTTTTAACCGGGAGCTTAATCAGCCCCAGCATTTT.

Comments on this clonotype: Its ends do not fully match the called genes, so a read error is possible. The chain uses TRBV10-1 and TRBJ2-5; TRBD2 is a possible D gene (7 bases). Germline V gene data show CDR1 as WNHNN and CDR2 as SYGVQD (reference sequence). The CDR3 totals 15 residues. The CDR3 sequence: CASSLVGGDQETQYF. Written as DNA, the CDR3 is TGCGCCAGCAGCTTGGTAGGGGGGGACCAAGAGACTCAGTACTTC.

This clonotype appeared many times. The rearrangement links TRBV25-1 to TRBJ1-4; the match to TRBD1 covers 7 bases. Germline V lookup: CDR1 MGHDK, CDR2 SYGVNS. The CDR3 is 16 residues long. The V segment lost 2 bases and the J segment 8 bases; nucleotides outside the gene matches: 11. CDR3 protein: CASSEPLDRDGEKLFF. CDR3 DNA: TGTGCCAGCAGTGAACCCCTCGACAGGGACGGAGAAAAACTGTTTTTT.